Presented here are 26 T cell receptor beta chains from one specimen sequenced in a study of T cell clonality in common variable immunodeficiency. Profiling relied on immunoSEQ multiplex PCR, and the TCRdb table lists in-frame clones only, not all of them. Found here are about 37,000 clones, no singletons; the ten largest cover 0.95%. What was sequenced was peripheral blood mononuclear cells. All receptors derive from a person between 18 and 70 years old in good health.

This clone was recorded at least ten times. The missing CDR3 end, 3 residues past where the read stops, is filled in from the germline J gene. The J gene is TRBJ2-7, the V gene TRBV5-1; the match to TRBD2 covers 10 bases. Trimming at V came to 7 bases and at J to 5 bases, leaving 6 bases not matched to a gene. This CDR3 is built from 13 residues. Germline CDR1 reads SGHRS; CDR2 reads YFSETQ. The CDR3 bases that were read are TGCGCCAGCTCCCTAGCGGGAGCCGACGAG. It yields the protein CASSLAGADE. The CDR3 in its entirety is CASSLAGADEQYF.

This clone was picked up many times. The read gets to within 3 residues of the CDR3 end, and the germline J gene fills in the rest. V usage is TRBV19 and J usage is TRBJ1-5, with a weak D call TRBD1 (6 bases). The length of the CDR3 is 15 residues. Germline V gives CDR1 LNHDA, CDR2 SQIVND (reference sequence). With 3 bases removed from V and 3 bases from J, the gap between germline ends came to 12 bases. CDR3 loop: CASSIGGRINQPQHF. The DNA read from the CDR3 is TGTGCCAGTAGTATTGGGGGCCGTATCAATCAGCCC.

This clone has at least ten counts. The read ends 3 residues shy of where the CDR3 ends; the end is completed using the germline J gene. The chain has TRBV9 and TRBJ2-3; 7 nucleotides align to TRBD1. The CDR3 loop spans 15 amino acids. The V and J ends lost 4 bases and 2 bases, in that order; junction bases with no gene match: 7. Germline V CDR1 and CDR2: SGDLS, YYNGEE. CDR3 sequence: CASSTGTDFTDTQYF. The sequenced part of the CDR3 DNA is TGTGCCAGCAGCACCGGGACAGATTTCACAGATACG. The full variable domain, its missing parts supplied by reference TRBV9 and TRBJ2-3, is DSGVTQTPKHLITATGQRVTLRCSPRSGDLSVYWYQQSLDQGLQFLIQYYNGEERAKGNILERFSAQQFPDLHSELNLSSLELGDSALYFCASSTGTDFTDTQYFGPGTRLTVL.

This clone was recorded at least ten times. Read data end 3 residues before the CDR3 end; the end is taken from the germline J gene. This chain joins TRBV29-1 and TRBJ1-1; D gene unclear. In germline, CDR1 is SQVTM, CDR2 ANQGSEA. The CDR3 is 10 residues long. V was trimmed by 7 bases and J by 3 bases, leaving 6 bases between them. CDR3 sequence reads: CSAQDTEAFF. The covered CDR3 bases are TGCAGCGCACAAGACACTGAA.

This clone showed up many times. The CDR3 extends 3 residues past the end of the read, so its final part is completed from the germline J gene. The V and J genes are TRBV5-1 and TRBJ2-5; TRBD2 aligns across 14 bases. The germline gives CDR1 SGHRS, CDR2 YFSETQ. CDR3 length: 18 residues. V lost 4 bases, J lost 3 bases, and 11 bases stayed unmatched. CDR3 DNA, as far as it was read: TGCGCCAGCAGCCTCACGACTAGCGGGGGGGCTCGGGAAGAGACC. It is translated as CASSLTTSGGAREET. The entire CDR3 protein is CASSLTTSGGAREETQYF.

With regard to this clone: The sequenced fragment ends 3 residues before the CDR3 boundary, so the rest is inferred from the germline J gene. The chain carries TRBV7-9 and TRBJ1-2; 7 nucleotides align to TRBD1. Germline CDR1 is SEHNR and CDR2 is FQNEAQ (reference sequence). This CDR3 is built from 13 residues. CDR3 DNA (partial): TGTGCCAGCAGCCGACAGGGCACACCCCAC. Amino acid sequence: CASSRQGTPH. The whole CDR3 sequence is CASSRQGTPHYTF.

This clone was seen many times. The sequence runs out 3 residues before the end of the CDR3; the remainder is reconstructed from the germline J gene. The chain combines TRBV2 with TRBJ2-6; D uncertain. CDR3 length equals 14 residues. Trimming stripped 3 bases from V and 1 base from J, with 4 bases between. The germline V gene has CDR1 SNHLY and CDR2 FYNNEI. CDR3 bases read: TGTGCCAGCAGTGAGAGGTCTGGGGCCAACGTC. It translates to CASSERSGANV. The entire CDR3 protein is CASSERSGANVLTF.

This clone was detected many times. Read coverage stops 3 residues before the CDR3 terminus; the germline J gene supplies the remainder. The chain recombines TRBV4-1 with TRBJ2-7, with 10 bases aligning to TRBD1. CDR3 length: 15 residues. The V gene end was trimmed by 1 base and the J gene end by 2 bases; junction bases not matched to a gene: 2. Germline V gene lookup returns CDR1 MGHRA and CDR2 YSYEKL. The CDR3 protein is CASSQGTGGTYEQYF. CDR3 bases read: TGCGCCAGCAGCCAAGGGACAGGGGGAACCTACGAG.

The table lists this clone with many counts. Partial CDR3 DNA: TGCAGTGCTAGAGGGGAGCGGGTTAGCACAGATACG. It codes for CSARGERVSTDT. The complete CDR3 protein is CSARGERVSTDTQYF. This chain links TRBV20-1 with TRBJ2-3; tentative D call: TRBD2 (6 bases). The read is 3 residues too short to cover the CDR3 end, so that end is filled in from the germline J gene. There are 15 residues in the CDR3. The germline gives CDR1 DFQATT, CDR2 SNEGSKA (reference sequence). V dropped 1 base and J dropped 0 bases, with 11 bases sitting between them.

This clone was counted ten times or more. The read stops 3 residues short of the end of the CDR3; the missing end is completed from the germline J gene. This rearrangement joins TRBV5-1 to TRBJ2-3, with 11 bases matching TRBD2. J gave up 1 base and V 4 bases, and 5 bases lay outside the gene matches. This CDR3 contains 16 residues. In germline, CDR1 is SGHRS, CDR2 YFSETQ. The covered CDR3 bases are TGCGCCAGCAGCGCACCGGGACTAGCGGGCACAGATACG. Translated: CASSAPGLAGTDT. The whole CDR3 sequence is CASSAPGLAGTDTQYF.

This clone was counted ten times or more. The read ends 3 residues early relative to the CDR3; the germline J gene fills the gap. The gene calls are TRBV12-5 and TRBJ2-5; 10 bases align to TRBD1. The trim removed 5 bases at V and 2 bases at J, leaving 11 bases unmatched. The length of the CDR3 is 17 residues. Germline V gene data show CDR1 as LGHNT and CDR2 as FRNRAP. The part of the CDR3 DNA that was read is TGTGCTAGTGGTGGCCGGGACAGGGGTCTGGGACAAGAGACC. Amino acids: CASGGRDRGLGQET. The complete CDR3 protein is CASGGRDRGLGQETQYF.

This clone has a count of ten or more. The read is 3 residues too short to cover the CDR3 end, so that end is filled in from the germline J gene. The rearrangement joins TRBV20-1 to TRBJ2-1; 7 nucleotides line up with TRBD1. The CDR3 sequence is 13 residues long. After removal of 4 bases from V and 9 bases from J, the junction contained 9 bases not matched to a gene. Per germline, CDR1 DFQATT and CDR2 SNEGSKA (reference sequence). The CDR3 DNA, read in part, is TGCAGTGCTACAGACAGGGTAAGGAGTGAG. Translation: CSATDRVRSE. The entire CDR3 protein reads CSATDRVRSEQFF.

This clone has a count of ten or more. The CDR3 reads CSATGTGGRSSQETQYF. Incomplete CDR3 DNA: TGCAGTGCTACTGGGACAGGGGGCAGGTCGAGCCAAGAGACC. J is TRBJ2-5 and V is TRBV20-1; 12 bases agree with TRBD1. The observed sequence ends 3 residues before the CDR3 terminus, with the missing tail filled in from the germline J gene. Unmatched junction bases numbered 10, after V lost 4 bases and J lost 1 base. Germline V CDR1 and CDR2: DFQATT, SNEGSKA (reference sequence). CDR3 length equals 17 residues.

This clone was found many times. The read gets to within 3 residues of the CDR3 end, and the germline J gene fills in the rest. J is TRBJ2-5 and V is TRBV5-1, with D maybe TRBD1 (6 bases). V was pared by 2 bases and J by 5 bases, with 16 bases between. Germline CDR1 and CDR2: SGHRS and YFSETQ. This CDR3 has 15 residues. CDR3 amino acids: CASSLVGAGVETQYF. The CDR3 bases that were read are TGCGCCAGCAGCTTAGTAGGGGCAGGGGTGGAGACC.

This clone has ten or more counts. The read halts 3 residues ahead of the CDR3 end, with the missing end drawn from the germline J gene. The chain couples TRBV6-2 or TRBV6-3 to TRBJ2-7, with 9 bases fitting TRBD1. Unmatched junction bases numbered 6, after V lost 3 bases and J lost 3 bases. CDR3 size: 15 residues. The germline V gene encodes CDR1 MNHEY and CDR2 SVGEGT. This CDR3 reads CASSYMTGGIYEQYF. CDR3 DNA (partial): TGTGCCAGCAGTTATATGACAGGGGGGATCTACGAG.

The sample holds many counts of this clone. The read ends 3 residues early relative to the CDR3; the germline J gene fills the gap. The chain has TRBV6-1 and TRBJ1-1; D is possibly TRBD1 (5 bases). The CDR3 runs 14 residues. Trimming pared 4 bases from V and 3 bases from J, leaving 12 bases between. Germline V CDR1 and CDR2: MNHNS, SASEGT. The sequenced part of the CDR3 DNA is TGTGCCAGCAGTGTGACAGAGGTGGACACTGAA. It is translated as CASSVTEVDTE. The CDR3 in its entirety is CASSVTEVDTEAFF.

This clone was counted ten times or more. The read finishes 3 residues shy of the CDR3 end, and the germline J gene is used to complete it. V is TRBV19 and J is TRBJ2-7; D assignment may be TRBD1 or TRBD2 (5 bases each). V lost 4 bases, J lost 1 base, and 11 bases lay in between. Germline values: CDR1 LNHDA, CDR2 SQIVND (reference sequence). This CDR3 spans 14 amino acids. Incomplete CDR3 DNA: TGTGCCAGTAGTACTTCGAGGGGATCCTACGAG. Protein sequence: CASSTSRGSYE. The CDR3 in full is CASSTSRGSYEQYF. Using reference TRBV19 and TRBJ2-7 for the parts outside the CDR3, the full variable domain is DGGITQSPKYLFRKEGQNVTLSCEQNLNHDAMYWYRQDPGQGLRLIYYSQIVNDFQKGDIAEGYSVSREKKESFPLTVTSAQKNPTAFYLCASSTSRGSYEQYFGPGTRLTVT.

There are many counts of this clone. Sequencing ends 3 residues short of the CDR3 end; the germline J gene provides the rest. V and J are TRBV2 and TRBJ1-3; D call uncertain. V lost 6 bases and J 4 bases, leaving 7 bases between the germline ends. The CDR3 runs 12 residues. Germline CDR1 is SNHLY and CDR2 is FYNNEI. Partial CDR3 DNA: TGTGCCAGCAGGGCAGGAGGAAACACC. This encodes CASRAGGNT. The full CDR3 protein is CASRAGGNTIYF.

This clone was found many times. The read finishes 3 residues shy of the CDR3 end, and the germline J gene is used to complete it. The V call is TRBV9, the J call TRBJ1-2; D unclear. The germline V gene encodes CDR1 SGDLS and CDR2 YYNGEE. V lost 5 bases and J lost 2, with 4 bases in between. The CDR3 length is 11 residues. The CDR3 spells CASSANYGYTF. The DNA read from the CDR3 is TGTGCCAGCAGTGCGAACTATGGC.

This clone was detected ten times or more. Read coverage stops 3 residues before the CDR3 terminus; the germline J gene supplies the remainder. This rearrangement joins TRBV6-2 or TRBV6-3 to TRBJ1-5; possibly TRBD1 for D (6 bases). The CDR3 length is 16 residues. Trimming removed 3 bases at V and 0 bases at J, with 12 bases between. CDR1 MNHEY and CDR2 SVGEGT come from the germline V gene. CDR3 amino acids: CASSYRRGYSNQPQHF. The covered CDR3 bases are TGTGCCAGCAGTTATCGCAGGGGATATAGCAATCAGCCC.

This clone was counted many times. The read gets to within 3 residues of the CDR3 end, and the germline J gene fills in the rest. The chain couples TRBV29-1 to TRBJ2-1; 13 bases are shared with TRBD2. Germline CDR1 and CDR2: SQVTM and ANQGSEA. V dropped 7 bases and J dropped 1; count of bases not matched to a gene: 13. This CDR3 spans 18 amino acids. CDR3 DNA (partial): TGCAGCGCCTTCTCGACCGGGACTAGCGGGATGTCCTACAATGAG. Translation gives CSAFSTGTSGMSYNE. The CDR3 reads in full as CSAFSTGTSGMSYNEQFF.

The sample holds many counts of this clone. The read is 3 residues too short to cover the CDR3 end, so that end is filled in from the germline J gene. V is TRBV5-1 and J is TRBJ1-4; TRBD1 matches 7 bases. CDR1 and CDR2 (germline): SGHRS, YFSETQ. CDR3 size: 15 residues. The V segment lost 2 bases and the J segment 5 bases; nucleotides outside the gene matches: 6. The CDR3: CASSFSGTVNEKLFF. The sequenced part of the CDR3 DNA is TGCGCCAGCAGCTTTTCCGGGACAGTGAATGAAAAA.

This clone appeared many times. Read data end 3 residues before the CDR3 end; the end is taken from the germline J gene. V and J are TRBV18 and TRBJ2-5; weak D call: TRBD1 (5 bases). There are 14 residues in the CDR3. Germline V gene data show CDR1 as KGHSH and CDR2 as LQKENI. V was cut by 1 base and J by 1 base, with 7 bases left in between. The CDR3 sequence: CASSPRGSQETQYF. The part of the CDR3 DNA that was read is TGTGCCAGCTCACCACGGGGCTCCCAAGAGACC.

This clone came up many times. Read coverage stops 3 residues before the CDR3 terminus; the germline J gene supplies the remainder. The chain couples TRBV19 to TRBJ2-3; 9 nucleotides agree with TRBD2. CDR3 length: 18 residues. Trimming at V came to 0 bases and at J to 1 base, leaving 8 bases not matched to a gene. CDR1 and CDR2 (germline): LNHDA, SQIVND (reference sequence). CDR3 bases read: TGTGCCAGTAGTATAGATCTTAGCGGGAGACGAGGCACAGATACG. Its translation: CASSIDLSGRRGTDT. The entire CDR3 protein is CASSIDLSGRRGTDTQYF.

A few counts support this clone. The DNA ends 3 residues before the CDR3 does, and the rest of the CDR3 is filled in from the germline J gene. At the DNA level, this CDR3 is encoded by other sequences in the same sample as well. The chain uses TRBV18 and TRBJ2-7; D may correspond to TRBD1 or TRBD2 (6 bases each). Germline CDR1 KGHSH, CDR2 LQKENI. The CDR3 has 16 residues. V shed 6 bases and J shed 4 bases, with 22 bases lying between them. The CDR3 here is CASSPTRGGDSYEQYF. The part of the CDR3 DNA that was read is TGTGCCAGCTCGCCAACCAGGGGAGGAGACTCTTACGAG.

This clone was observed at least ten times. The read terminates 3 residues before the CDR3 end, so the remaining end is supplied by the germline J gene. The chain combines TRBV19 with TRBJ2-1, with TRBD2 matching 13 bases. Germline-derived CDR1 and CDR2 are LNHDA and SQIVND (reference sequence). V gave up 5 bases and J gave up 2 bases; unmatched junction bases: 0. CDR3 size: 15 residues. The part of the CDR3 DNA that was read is TGTGCCAGTAGTGGGACTAGCGGGACCTACAATGAG. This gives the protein CASSGTSGTYNE. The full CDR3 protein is CASSGTSGTYNEQFF.